This T cell receptor (beta chain) emerged from a study of T cell responses to AZD1222 COVID-19 vaccine. General observations from the study: Of spike-specific TCRs, nearly half reportedly target regions left unmutated in variants. Across spike, vaccine-associated CD4 TCRs were found, dominant at 160-218 and 743-854.

Only in-frame clones appear in the TCRdb table, and some are missing; sequencing was by immunoSEQ multiplex PCR. This table has 55,000 to 70,000 clones, about three quarters appearing once. The germline V gene has CDR1 MNHEY and CDR2 SVGEGT. The CDR3 contains 16 residues. V lost 5 bases and J lost 0, with 14 bases in between. Comment on this clone: Antigen: not known.

V and J are TRBV6-2 or TRBV6-3 and TRBJ1-3; no definite D call. The clonotype originates from an adult in good health. This specimen was peripheral blood, taken on day 0 of AZD1222 vaccination. CDR3 sequence (DNA): TGTGCCAGCAGTGATTGGAGAGTAAACTCTGGAAACACCATATATTTT. Protein: CASSDWRVNSGNTIYF.